These 31 T cell receptor beta chains originate from one sample sequenced in a study of blood T cells in healthy people across ages. PCR was performed a second time for about 6 to 12 cycles using a sample-barcoded 5' primer and a J-beta primer mix. MiXCR, applied by TCRdb to the 5' RACE reads, yields one record per CDR3 protein. This repertoire shows some 1,800,000 distinct CDR3 sequences, around 42% found once; its top ten account for 23%. Sequencing was done on a sample of blood. The receptors come from a human donor in good health.

The chain combines TRBV27 with TRBJ2-1; D is unclear. The CDR3 is made up of 13 amino acids. With 5 bases removed from V and 4 bases from J, the gap between germline ends came to 9 bases. Germline CDR1 reads MNHEY; CDR2 reads SMNVEV (reference sequence). In DNA form, the CDR3 reads TGTGCCAGCAGTCGCGAACGGTACAATGAGCAGTTCTTC. This sequence encodes CASSRERYNEQFF.

The V gene is TRBV27, the J gene TRBJ2-7; unclear D gene. Trimming took off 3 bases at V and 0 bases at J, with 9 bases between the two ends. CDR3 length equals 14 residues. CDR1 is MNHEY and CDR2 is SMNVEV in the germline V gene (reference sequence). Here the CDR3 DNA reads TGTGCCAGCAGTTTCGATATCGCCTCCTACGAGCAGTACTTC. It is translated as CASSFDIASYEQYF.

With regard to this clonotype: The junction departs from germline at one end; a sequencing error may be responsible. J is TRBJ1-5 and V is TRBV12-3 or TRBV12-4, with D perhaps matching TRBD1 (5 bases). CDR3 length: 13 amino acids. CDR3 loop: CASSLGGNQPRHF. The CDR3 nucleotides are TGTGCCAGCAGTTTAGGGGGCAATCAGCCCCGGCATTTT.

The chain joins TRBV29-1 to TRBJ1-1, with D hard to call. V lost 3 bases and J lost 9, with 20 bases in between. CDR1 and CDR2 (germline): SQVTM, ANQGSEA. The CDR3 is 14 residues long. In nucleotides, the CDR3 is TGCAGCGTTGATACCTTGTTGAGAAAGGAACAAGCTTTCTTT. It yields the protein CSVDTLLRKEQAFF.

This clonotype was recorded a few times. The CDR3 nucleotides read TGTGCCAGCAGTTTAACGCGAAATGAAAAACTGTTTTTT. This gives the protein CASSLTRNEKLFF. The chain recombines TRBV12-3 or TRBV12-4 with TRBJ1-4; D call uncertain. The CDR3 covers 13 residues. With 2 bases removed from V and 5 bases from J, the gap between germline ends came to 6 bases.

The rearrangement uses TRBV19 and TRBJ1-1; unclear D gene. V lost 8 bases, J lost 10 bases, and 20 bases lay in between. Germline CDR1 reads LNHDA; CDR2 reads SQIVND (reference sequence). CDR3 length equals 13 residues. The CDR3 DNA is TGTGCCAGTCACTCGGTTACAACGATGGTAGCTTTCTTT. Protein sequence: CASHSVTTMVAFF.

This clonotype came up once. This chain connects TRBV6-1 to TRBJ1-5; D uncertain. Trimming removed 3 bases from V and 2 bases from J, with 11 bases in between. CDR1 is MNHNS and CDR2 is SASEGT in the germline V gene. The CDR3 length is 15 residues. This CDR3 is CASSDGLWGNQPQHF. The CDR3 nucleotides are TGTGCCAGCAGTGATGGACTATGGGGCAATCAGCCCCAGCATTTT.

The rearrangement links TRBV7-3 to TRBJ2-4; D unresolved. Looked up from germline, CDR1 is SGHTA and CDR2 is FQGTGA. The CDR3 has 13 residues. Trimming stripped 5 bases from V and 13 bases from J, with 18 bases between. The CDR3 protein is CASSPSARREQYF. The DNA of the CDR3 is TGTGCCAGCAGCCCAAGCGCCCGGAGAGAGCAGTACTTC.

This clonotype has a handful of counts. The rearrangement joins TRBV20-1 to TRBJ1-5; D ambiguous. V was pared by 5 bases and J by 2 bases, with 13 bases between. This CDR3 has 14 amino acids. Germline-derived CDR1 and CDR2 are DFQATT and SNEGSKA (reference sequence). The CDR3 DNA reads TGCAGTGCTGGGTACACTGGCGGCAATCAGCCCCAGCATTTT. Its protein product is CSAGYTGGNQPQHF.

This clonotype was detected only a few times. The genes are TRBV4-1 and TRBJ2-5; TRBD2 matches at 9 bases. J gave up 0 bases and V 2 bases, and 4 bases lay outside the gene matches. CDR3 size: 16 residues. Germline CDR1 MGHRA, CDR2 YSYEKL. This CDR3 reads CASSQSIAGDQETQYF. Written as DNA, the CDR3 is TGCGCCAGCAGCCAATCAATAGCGGGGGACCAAGAGACCCAGTACTTC.

The V gene is TRBV2, the J gene TRBJ2-1, with TRBD1 as a possible D gene (6 bases). V was shortened by 10 bases and J by 0 bases, with 10 bases between the two germline ends. CDR1 and CDR2 (germline): SNHLY, FYNNEI. This CDR3 spans 13 amino acids. CDR3 region: CATMDSSYNEQFF. The CDR3 DNA sequence: TGTGCCACCATGGACAGCTCCTACAATGAGCAGTTCTTC.

The chain links TRBV27 to TRBJ1-5; no reliable D call. The CDR3 totals 15 residues. In germline, CDR1 is MNHEY, CDR2 SMNVEV (reference sequence). The V and J ends lost 1 base and 3 bases respectively, with 10 bases between them. CDR3 DNA: TGTGCCAGCAGTTTATTCGGGCAGATCAATCAGCCCCAGCATTTT. Its translation: CASSLFGQINQPQHF.

The chain recombines TRBV24-1 with TRBJ2-1; D is undetermined. Between the trimmed V and J ends, which lost 1 base and 6 bases, there was a span of 9 bases. CDR3 length: 14 amino acids. The V gene's germline CDR1 is KGHDR and CDR2 SFDVKD. The CDR3 spells CATSDLGPRNEQFF. The CDR3 DNA is TGTGCCACCAGTGATTTAGGCCCCCGCAATGAGCAGTTCTTC.

The chain combines TRBV20-1 with TRBJ2-7, with D possibly being TRBD2 (5 bases). V was shortened by 4 bases and J by 2 bases, with 12 bases between the two germline ends. This CDR3 is 13 amino acids long. CDR1 and CDR2 (germline): DFQATT, SNEGSKA (reference sequence). The CDR3 loop is CSATSGRTYEQYF. The CDR3 DNA is TGCAGTGCTACAAGCGGCAGAACCTACGAGCAGTACTTC.

This rearrangement joins TRBV6-1 to TRBJ1-5, with TRBD1 identical over 9 bases. CDR3 length equals 17 residues. Germline loops: CDR1 MNHNS, CDR2 SASEGT. J was trimmed by 0 bases and V by 9 bases; bases with no gene match: 12. The CDR3 DNA sequence: TGTGCCAGTCAACTTCCGACAGGGGGTTATAGCAATCAGCCCCAGCATTTT. It translates to CASQLPTGGYSNQPQHF.

This clonotype turned up a few times. This chain joins TRBV12-3 or TRBV12-4 and TRBJ1-1, with no clear D. The CDR3 runs 15 residues. The V and J ends lost 2 bases and 1 base respectively, with 11 bases between them. The CDR3 loop reads CASSLMSGENTEAFF. The CDR3 bases are TGTGCCAGCAGTTTAATGTCTGGAGAGAACACTGAAGCTTTCTTT.

V usage is TRBV6-5 and J usage is TRBJ2-1; 8 bases fit TRBD2. V dropped 6 bases and J dropped 7; count of bases not matched to a gene: 11. The CDR3 covers 15 residues. The germline V gene encodes CDR1 MNHEY and CDR2 SVGAGI. In DNA, the CDR3 is TGTGCCAGCAGCCTTTTCAGGACTAGCCAAAATGAGCAGTTCTTC. Its protein product is CASSLFRTSQNEQFF.

The chain couples TRBV20-1 to TRBJ2-5, with TRBD2 matching over 14 bases. With 7 bases clipped from V and 7 bases from J, the junction kept 8 bases outside the gene matches. The V gene's germline CDR1 is DFQATT and CDR2 SNEGSKA (reference sequence). The CDR3 is 14 residues long. CDR3 nucleotide sequence: TGCAGTGTGACTAGCGGGGGGGCCATGGGGACCCAGTACTTC. Amino acid sequence: CSVTSGGAMGTQYF.

The rearrangement joins TRBV29-1 to TRBJ1-1; D not certain. The germline gives CDR1 SQVTM, CDR2 ANQGSEA. The CDR3 length is 13 residues. The ends were cut back, 7 bases at V and 0 bases at J, with 12 bases in the middle. The CDR3 sequence: CSAAREMNTEAFF. The CDR3 coding sequence is TGCAGCGCTGCGCGAGAAATGAACACTGAAGCTTTCTTT.

CDR3 region: CAISEGQGGGDTQYF. The CDR3 DNA follows: TGTGCCATCAGTGAAGGACAGGGTGGAGGAGATACGCAGTATTTT. V usage is TRBV10-3 and J usage is TRBJ2-3; TRBD1 matches at 8 bases. After removal of 3 bases from V and 5 bases from J, the junction contained 7 bases not matched to a gene. The length of the CDR3 is 15 residues. The germline CDR1 and CDR2 sequences are ENHRY and SYGVKD.

A note on this clonotype: A read error may be the cause here, since a much bigger clone is one base away. CDR3 DNA: TGTGCCTGGAGTGCCCCCGGTAGGGCGGGTAAGCAGTTCTTC. It codes for CAWSAPGRAGKQFF. The gene calls are TRBV30 and TRBJ2-1; D might be TRBD2 (5 bases). V was cut by 1 base and J by 11 bases, with 18 bases left in between. Germline CDR1 and CDR2: GTSNPN and SVGIG (reference sequence). This CDR3 contains 14 residues.

This clonotype has a handful of counts. The V and J genes are TRBV20-1 and TRBJ2-3; possibly TRBD2 for D (7 bases). Trimming removed 4 bases from V and 2 bases from J, with 13 bases in between. The CDR3 length is 14 residues. The germline CDR1 and CDR2 sequences are DFQATT and SNEGSKA (reference sequence). CDR3 sequence (DNA): TGCAGTGCTACTAAGGGGGGGAACACAGATACGCAGTATTTT. It translates to CSATKGGNTDTQYF.

Here the CDR3 reads CASSLGGGAGYTF. The CDR3 DNA reads TGTGCCAGCAGCTTAGGCGGGGGCGCGGGCTACACCTTC. The chain links TRBV7-2 to TRBJ1-2; D might be TRBD1 (6 bases). Trimming took 1 base from V and 8 from J, leaving 11 bases between them. CDR1 SGHTA and CDR2 FQGNSA come from the germline V gene. The CDR3 extends over 13 amino acids.

The chain uses TRBV6-2 or TRBV6-3 and TRBJ2-4; maybe TRBD1 (6 bases). The better agreement between TRBJ2-5 and the DNA end casts doubt on the J call. The CDR3 extends over 12 amino acids. Germline assignment: CDR1 MNHEY and CDR2 SVGEGT. CDR3 in amino acids: CASRNRVETQYF. The CDR3, as DNA: TGTGCCAGCAGAAACAGGGTAGAGACCCAGTACTTC.

This clonotype appeared a few times. The chain combines TRBV29-1 with TRBJ2-7; D is perhaps TRBD1 (5 bases). CDR1 is SQVTM and CDR2 is ANQGSEA in the germline V gene. This CDR3 region has 12 residues. V lost 7 bases to trimming and J lost 2 bases, with 12 bases between them. CDR3 nucleotides: TGCAGCGCTTGGACACGAGCCTACGAGCAGTACTTC. Translation: CSAWTRAYEQYF.

The genes are TRBV5-1 and TRBJ2-7, with 7 bases fitting TRBD2. CDR1 SGHRS and CDR2 YFSETQ come from the germline V gene. Trimming cost V 0 bases and J 5 bases; bases outside gene matches: 11. The CDR3 is 16 amino acids. The CDR3 reads CASSLAGGPRVHEQYF. CDR3 nucleotides: TGCGCCAGCAGCTTGGCGGGGGGACCCCGCGTCCACGAGCAGTACTTC.

This rearrangement joins TRBV10-3 to TRBJ2-2; TRBD1 might be the D (6 bases). The CDR3 sequence is 15 residues long. Trimming took 3 bases from V and 1 from J, leaving 9 bases between them. Germline-derived CDR1 and CDR2 are ENHRY and SYGVKD. CDR3 amino acids: CAISEQGGNTGELFF. CDR3 in DNA: TGTGCCATCAGTGAACAGGGTGGGAACACCGGGGAGCTGTTTTTT.

The chain recombines TRBV5-1 with TRBJ2-6, with D tentatively TRBD2 (6 bases). CDR3 length: 17 amino acids. Germline-derived CDR1 and CDR2 are SGHRS and YFSETQ. V lost 2 bases, J lost 1 base, and 13 bases lay in between. Written as DNA, the CDR3 is TGCGCCAGCAGCTTCAGGGACTTGAAGTCTGGGGCCAACGTCCTGACTTTC. The encoded protein is CASSFRDLKSGANVLTF.

The chain recombines TRBV6-5 with TRBJ2-7; TRBD2 aligns across 7 bases. The CDR3 loop spans 15 amino acids. V was clipped by 6 bases and J by 0 bases; unmatched bases: 8. CDR1 and CDR2 from the germline V gene are MNHEY and SVGAGI. The CDR3 loop is CASRLKAGVSYEQYF. The CDR3 bases are TGTGCCAGCAGACTCAAGGCGGGGGTCTCCTACGAGCAGTACTTC.

The chain carries TRBV5-1 and TRBJ2-5, with TRBD2 matching 7 bases. V shed 3 bases, J shed 4 bases, and the junction held 6 bases outside the gene matches. Germline-derived CDR1 and CDR2 are SGHRS and YFSETQ. There are 14 residues in the CDR3. As DNA, the CDR3 is TGCGCCAGCAGCTCCGGGGGGTCCAGAGAGACCCAGTACTTC. Encoded protein: CASSSGGSRETQYF. Drawing the rest from reference TRBV5-1 and TRBJ2-5, the complete variable domain is KAGVTQTPRYLIKTRGQQVTLSCSPISGHRSVSWYQQTPGQGLQFLFEYFSETQRNKGNFPGRFSGRQFSNSRSEMNVSTLELGDSALYLCASSSGGSRETQYFGPGTRLLVL.

This clonotype was seen just once. The genes are TRBV2 and TRBJ1-6, with D perhaps TRBD1 (6 bases). CDR3 size: 16 residues. The ends were cut back, 2 bases at V and 9 bases at J, with 17 bases in the middle. Germline values: CDR1 SNHLY, CDR2 FYNNEI. The CDR3 reads CASSELGAGVASPLHF. The CDR3 DNA sequence: TGTGCCAGCAGTGAATTAGGCGCAGGGGTGGCTTCACCCCTCCACTTT.